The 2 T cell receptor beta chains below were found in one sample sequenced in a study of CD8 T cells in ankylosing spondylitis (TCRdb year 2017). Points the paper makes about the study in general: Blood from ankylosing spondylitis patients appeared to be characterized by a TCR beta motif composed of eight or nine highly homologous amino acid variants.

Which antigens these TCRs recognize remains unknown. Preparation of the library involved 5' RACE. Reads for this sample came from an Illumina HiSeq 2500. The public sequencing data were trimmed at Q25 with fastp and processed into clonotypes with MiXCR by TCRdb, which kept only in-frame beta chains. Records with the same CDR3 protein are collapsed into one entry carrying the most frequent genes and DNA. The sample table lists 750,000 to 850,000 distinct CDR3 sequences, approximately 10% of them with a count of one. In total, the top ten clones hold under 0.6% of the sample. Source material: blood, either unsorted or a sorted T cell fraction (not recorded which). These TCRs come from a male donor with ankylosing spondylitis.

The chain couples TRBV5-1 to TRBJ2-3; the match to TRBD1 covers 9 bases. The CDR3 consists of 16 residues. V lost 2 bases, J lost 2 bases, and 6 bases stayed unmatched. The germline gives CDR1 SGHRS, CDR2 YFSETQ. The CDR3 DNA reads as TGCGCCAGCAGCTTACAGGGGGCAACCTACACAGATACGCAGTATTTT. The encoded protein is CASSLQGATYTDTQYF.

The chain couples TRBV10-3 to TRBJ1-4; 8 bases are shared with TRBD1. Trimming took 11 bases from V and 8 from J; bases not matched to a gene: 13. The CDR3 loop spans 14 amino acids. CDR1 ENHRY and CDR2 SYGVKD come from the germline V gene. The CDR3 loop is CAASTGALREKLFF. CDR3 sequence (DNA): TGTGCCGCGTCGACAGGGGCGTTAAGAGAAAAACTGTTTTTT.